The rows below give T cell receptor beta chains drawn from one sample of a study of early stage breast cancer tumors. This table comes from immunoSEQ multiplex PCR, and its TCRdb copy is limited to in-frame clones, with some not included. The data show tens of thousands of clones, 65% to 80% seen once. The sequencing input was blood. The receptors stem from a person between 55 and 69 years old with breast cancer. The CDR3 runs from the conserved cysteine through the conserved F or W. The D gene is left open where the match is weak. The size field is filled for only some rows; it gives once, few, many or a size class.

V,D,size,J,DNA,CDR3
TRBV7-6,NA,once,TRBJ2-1,TGTGCCAGCAGCTCTCGACTAGTTTCCGCCTACAATGAGCAGTTCTTC,CASSSRLVSAYNEQFF
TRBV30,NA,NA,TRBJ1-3,TGTGCCTGGAGTGTACGAGTGGGACCCAGCTCTGGAAACACCATATATTTT,CAWSVRVGPSSGNTIYF
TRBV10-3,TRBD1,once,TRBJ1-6,TGTGCCATCAGGGGCGGGACAGGGTCCTCACCCCTCCACTTT,CAIRGGTGSSPLHF
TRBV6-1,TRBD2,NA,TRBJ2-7,TGTGCCAGCAGTAAAGAGGGACTAGCGGTCTTCTCCAGCTCCTACGAGCAGTACTTC,CASSKEGLAVFSSSYEQYF
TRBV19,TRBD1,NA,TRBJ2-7,TGTGCCAGTAGTATAGTGGCACAGGGGACAAACGAGCAGTACTTC,CASSIVAQGTNEQYF
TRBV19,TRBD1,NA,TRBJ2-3,TGTGCCAGTAGTTTCATGACAGGGGGTGATACGCAGTATTTT,CASSFMTGGDTQYF
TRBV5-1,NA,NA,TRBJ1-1,TGCGCCAGCAGCTCCGCACCCGGGGGCGCGGAGACTGAAGCTTTCTTT,CASSSAPGGAETEAFF
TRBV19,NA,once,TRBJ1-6,TGTGCCAGTGCCCCGGGACCGACGAGCTCCTATAATTCACCCCTCCACTTT,CASAPGPTSSYNSPLHF
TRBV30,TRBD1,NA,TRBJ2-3,TGTGCCTGGAAGGGAATAACGGGACAGGGTAGCGGCAACGCAGATACGCAGTATTTT,CAWKGITGQGSGNADTQYF
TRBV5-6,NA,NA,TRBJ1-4,TGTGCCAGCAGCTCAAGACAGGTGGTGGGGGAAAAACTGTTTTTT,CASSSRQVVGEKLFF
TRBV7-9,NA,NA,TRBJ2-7,TGTGCCAGCAGCTTAGGCAGGGTAGCCTACGAGCAGTACTTC,CASSLGRVAYEQYF
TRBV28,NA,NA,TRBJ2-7,TGTGCCAGCAGCAAAACTCTCTACGAGCAGTACTTC,CASSKTLYEQYF
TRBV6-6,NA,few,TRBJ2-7,TGTGCCAGCAGTTCTGGTTGGGAGCAGTACTTC,CASSSGWEQYF
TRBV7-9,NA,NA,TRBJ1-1,TGTGCCAGCAGCTTAGGATCTGAAGCTTTCTTT,CASSLGSEAFF
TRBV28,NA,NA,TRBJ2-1,TGTGCCAGCAGTGGGGCTAGCGTCTCCTACAATGAGCAGTTCTTC,CASSGASVSYNEQFF
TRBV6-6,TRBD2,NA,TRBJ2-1,TGTGCCAGCAGTTCCGGGACTAGCGGGGCCAATGAGCAGTTCTTC,CASSSGTSGANEQFF
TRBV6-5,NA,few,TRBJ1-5,TGTGCCAGCCGGGACGGAATTAGCAATCAGCCCCAGCATTTT,CASRDGISNQPQHF
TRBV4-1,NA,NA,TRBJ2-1,TGCGCCAGCAGCCAATTTGCTGGGATCGAGTACGGTGAGCAGTTCTTC,CASSQFAGIEYGEQFF
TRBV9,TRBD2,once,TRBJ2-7,TGTGCCAGCAGCGTAGGACTAGCAGCCTACGAGCAGTACTTC,CASSVGLAAYEQYF
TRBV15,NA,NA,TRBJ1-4,TGTGCCACCAGCAAGCTGAGGACTAACGAAAAACTGTTTTTT,CATSKLRTNEKLFF
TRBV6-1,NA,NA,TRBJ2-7,TGTGCCAGCAGTGAAGGAGCCCTCTACGAGCAGTACTTC,CASSEGALYEQYF
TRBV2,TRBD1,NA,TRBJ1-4,TGTGCCAGCAGTGGCTTGATAGGGACAGGGGGCGGGAAACTGTTTTTT,CASSGLIGTGGGKLFF
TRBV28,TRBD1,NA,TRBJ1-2,TGTGCCAGCAGTTTTTTAGGGGGCCCTGACTATGGCTACACCTTC,CASSFLGGPDYGYTF
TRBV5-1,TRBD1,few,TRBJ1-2,TGCGCCAGCAGCTCCCCGGGACAGGGTAGTGGAGGCTACACCTTC,CASSSPGQGSGGYTF
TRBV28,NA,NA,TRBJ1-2,TGTGCCAGCAGTTTTATCGGGAGGGGGGCTGACGGCTACACCTTC,CASSFIGRGADGYTF
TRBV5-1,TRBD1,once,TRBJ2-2,TGCGCCAGCAGCGGCACGACAGGGGGCACCGGGGAGCTGTTTTTT,CASSGTTGGTGELFF
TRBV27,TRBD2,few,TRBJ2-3,TGTGCCAGCAGGGGACTAGGCCGCACAGATACGCAGTATTTT,CASRGLGRTDTQYF
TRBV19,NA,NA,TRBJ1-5,TGTGCCAGTAGTGACAGAGATAGCAATCAGCCCCAGCATTTT,CASSDRDSNQPQHF
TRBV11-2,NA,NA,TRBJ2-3,TGTGCCAGCAGCTTAGCGGGGGCTAGCACAGATACGCAGTATTTT,CASSLAGASTDTQYF
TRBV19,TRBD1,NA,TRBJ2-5,TGTGCCAGTAAAGGGACAGGGGGACCACACTTC,CASKGTGGPHF